This T cell receptor beta chain was recovered during a study of graft-versus-host responses after intestinal transplantation. Points from the study as a whole: Association was observed between peak circulating GvH clone levels and early post-transplant HvG declines. In recipient marrow, GvH clones were found, and some appeared first in ileum or blood. Within the allografts of patients who had graft-donor T cell macrochimerism, graft-versus-host to host-versus-graft clonal ratios were high.

The table came from immunoSEQ multiplex PCR; TCRdb's copy has only in-frame clones and leaves some out. The profile shows approximately 78,000 clones, around 90% of them singletons. On this clone itself: Its antigen is unidentified.

The TCR comes from a human donor who was the organ donor for an intestinal transplant. The material was unstimulated CD8+ T cells sorted from spleen or lymph node cells, obtained before transplant.

The CDR3 DNA follows: TGTGCCAGCAGCCCGGGACAGATTGACACTGAAGCTTTCTTT. It is translated as CASSPGQIDTEAFF. This chain links TRBV5-8 with TRBJ1-1; 7 bases line up with TRBD1. This CDR3 is built from 14 residues. The J segment lost 3 bases and the V segment lost 4 bases, leaving 6 bases of the junction unmatched. Germline V CDR1 and CDR2: SGHTS, YDEGEE.